Included here is one TCR beta chain sequence, with context. Unique molecular identifiers were present on cDNA, and template switching added a universal primer site. MiXCR, applied by TCRdb to the 5' RACE reads, yields one record per CDR3 protein. The table shows just under 650,000 distinct CDR3 sequences, with about 7.1% occurring only once. Trimming took 5 bases from V and 4 from J; bases not matched to a gene: 10. Germline loops: CDR1 LNHDA, CDR2 SQIVND (reference sequence). The CDR3 is 16 residues long. This specimen comes from a study of identical twins. In addition, the sample was reused for a study of yellow fever vaccine responses in identical twins.

The chain employs TRBV19 and TRBJ2-1, with 8 bases matching TRBD2. The receptor was isolated from a woman aged 18-29 years in good health. Sequences were obtained from PBMCs. The CDR3 DNA reads TGTGCCAGTAGTCCTGGCCGGGGGGGCTCGTACAATGAGCAGTTCTTC. Its translation: CASSPGRGGSYNEQFF.